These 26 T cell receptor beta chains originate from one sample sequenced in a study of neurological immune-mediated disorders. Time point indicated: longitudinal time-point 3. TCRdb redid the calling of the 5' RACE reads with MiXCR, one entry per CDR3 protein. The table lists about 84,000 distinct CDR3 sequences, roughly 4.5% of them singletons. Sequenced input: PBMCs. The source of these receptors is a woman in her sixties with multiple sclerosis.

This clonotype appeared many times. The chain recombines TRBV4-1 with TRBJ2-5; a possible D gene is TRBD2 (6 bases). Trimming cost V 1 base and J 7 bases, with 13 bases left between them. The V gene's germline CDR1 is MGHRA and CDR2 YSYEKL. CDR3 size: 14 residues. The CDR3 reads CASSQVGAGGTQYF. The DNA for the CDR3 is TGCGCCAGCAGCCAAGTTGGGGCCGGGGGGACCCAGTACTTC.

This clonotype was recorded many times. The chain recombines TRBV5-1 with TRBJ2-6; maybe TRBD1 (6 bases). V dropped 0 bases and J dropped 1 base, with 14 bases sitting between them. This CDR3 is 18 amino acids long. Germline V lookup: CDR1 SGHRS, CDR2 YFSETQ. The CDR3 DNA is TGCGCCAGCAGCTTGGACCCCGGACAGCGGTCTGGGGCCAACGTCCTGACTTTC. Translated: CASSLDPGQRSGANVLTF.

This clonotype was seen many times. The CDR3 protein is CASRPPGQGDTGELFF. As DNA, the CDR3 is TGTGCCAGCAGACCGCCGGGACAGGGTGACACCGGGGAGCTGTTTTTT. The rearrangement uses TRBV5-4 and TRBJ2-2, with 9 bases lining up with TRBD1. The CDR3 has 16 amino acids. V trimming: 5 bases; J trimming: 3 bases; junction bases outside the gene matches: 8. The germline gives CDR1 SGHNT, CDR2 YYREEE (reference sequence).

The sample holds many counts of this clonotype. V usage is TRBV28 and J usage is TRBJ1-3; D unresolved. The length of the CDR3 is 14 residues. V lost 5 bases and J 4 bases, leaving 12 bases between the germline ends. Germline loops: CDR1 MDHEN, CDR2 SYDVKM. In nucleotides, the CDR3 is TGTGCCAGCAGTCCCGCCCGTCCCGGAAACACCATATATTTT. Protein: CASSPARPGNTIYF.

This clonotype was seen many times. The CDR3 reads CASSFQEARQPQHF. CDR3 sequence (DNA): TGTGCCAGCAGCTTCCAGGAGGCAAGGCAGCCCCAGCATTTT. The chain employs TRBV7-2 and TRBJ1-5; D unclear. The V end lost 3 bases, the J end lost 7 bases, and 13 bases lay between the germline ends. CDR3 length equals 14 residues. Germline CDR1 and CDR2: SGHTA and FQGNSA. The whole variable domain, filled in from reference TRBV7-2 and TRBJ1-5, reads GAGVSQSPSNKVTEKGKDVELRCDPISGHTALYWYRQSLGQGLEFLIYFQGNSAPDKSGLPSDRFSAERTGGSVSTLTIQRTQQEDSAVYLCASSFQEARQPQHFGDGTRLSIL.

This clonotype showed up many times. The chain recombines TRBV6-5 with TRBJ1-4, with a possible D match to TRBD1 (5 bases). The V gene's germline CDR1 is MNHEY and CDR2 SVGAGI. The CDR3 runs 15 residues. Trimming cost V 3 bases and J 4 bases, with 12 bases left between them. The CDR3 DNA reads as TGTGCCAGCAGTTATGATGTGAGGGGTAATGAAAAACTGTTTTTT. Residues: CASSYDVRGNEKLFF.

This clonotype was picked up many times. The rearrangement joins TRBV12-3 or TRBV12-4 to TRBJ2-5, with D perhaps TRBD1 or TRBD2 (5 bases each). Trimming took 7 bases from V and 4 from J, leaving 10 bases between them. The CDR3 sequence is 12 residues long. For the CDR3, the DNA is TGTGCCAGCACCCCGGGGCGAGAGACCCAGTACTTC. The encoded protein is CASTPGRETQYF.

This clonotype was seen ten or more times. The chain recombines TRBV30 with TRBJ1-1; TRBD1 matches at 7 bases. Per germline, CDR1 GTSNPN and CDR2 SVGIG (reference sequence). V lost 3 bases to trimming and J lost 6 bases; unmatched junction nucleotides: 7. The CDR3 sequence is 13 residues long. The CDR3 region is CAWRDRLDAEAFF. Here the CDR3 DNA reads TGTGCCTGGAGGGACAGGTTGGACGCTGAAGCTTTCTTT. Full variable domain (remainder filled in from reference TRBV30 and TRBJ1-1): SQTIHQWPATLVQPVGSPLSLECTVEGTSNPNLYWYRQAAGRGLQLLFYSVGIGQISSEVPQNLSASRPQDRQFILSSKKLLLSDSGFYLCAWRDRLDAEAFFGQGTRLTVV.

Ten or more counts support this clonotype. CDR3 bases: TGTGCCAGCAGTCTATATCAGAGCTCCTACGAGCAGTACTTC. Translated, it gives CASSLYQSSYEQYF. This chain links TRBV6-5 with TRBJ2-7; no definite D call. V gave up 5 bases and J gave up 0 bases, with 11 bases separating them. The germline V gene encodes CDR1 MNHEY and CDR2 SVGAGI. CDR3 length: 14 amino acids.

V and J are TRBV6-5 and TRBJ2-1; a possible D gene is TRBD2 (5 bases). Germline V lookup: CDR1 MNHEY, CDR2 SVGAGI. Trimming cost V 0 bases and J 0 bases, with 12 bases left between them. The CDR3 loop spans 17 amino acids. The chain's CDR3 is CASSYSGIGVSYNEQFF. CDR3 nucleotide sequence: TGTGCCAGCAGTTACTCGGGGATCGGGGTCTCCTACAATGAGCAGTTCTTC.

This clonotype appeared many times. This chain's CDR3 is CASSADSQNEKLFF. The DNA for the CDR3 is TGTGCCAGCAGCGCCGACAGTCAAAATGAAAAACTGTTTTTT. This chain uses TRBV7-9 with TRBJ1-4; TRBD1 might be the D (5 bases). Germline CDR1 is SEHNR and CDR2 is FQNEAQ (reference sequence). This CDR3 contains 14 residues. Trimming took 5 bases from V and 5 from J, leaving 12 bases between them.

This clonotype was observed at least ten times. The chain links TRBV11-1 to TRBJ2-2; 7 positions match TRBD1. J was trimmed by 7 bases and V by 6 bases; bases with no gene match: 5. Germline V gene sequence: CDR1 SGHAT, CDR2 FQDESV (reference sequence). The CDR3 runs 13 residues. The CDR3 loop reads CASRQQGIGELFF. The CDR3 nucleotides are TGTGCCAGCAGACAACAGGGGATCGGGGAGCTGTTTTTT.

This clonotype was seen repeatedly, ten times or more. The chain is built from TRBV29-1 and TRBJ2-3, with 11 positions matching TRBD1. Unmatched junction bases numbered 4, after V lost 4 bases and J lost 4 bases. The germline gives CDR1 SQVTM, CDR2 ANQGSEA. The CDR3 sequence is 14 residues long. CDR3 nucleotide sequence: TGCAGCGTTGTTAAGGGACAGGGGGCAGATACGCAGTATTTT. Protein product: CSVVKGQGADTQYF.

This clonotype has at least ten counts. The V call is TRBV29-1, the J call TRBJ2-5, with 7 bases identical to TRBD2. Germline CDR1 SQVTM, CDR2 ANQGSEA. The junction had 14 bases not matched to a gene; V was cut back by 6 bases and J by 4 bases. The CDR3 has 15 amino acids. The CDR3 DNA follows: TGCAGCGTGGCCCCGGACGGACTAGTGGGAGAGACCCAGTACTTC. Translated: CSVAPDGLVGETQYF.

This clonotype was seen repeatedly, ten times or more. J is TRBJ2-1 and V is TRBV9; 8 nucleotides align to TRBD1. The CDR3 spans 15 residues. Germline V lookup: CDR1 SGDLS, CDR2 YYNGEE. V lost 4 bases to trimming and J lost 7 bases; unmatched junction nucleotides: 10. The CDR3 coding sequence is TGTGCCAGCAGCCTAGGACAGGGCCGAGGAAATGAGCAGTTCTTC. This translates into CASSLGQGRGNEQFF.

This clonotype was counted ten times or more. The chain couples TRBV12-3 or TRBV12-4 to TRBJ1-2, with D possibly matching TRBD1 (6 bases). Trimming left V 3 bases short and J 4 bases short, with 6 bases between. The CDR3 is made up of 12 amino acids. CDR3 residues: CASSLGAYGYTF. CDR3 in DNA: TGTGCCAGCAGTTTGGGGGCCTATGGCTACACCTTC.

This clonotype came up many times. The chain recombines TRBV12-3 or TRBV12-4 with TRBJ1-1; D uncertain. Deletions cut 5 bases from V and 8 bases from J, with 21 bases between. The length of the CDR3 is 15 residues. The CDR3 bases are TGTGCCAGCAGTCCCGACCCTTTGGGCGTCGCGGAAGCTTTCTTT. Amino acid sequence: CASSPDPLGVAEAFF.

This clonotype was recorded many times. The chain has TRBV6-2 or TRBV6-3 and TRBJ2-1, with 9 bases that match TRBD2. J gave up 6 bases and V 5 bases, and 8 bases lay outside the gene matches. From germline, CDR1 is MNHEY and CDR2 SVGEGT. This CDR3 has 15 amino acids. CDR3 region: CASSQYPGLANEQFF. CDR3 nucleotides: TGTGCCAGCAGTCAATACCCGGGACTAGCCAATGAGCAGTTCTTC.

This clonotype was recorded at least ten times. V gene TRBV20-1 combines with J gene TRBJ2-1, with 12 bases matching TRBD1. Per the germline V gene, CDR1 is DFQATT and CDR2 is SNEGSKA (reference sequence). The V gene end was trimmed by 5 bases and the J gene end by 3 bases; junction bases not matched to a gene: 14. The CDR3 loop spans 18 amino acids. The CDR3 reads CSASDRDRGLFHYNEQFF. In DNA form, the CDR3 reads TGCAGTGCTTCCGACCGGGACAGGGGGCTCTTCCACTACAATGAGCAGTTCTTC.

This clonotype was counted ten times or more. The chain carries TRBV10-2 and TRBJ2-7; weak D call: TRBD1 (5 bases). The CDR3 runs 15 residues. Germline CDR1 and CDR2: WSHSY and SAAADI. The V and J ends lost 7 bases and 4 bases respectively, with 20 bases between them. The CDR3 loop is CASKKQDIGAYEQYF. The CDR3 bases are TGCGCCAGCAAAAAACAGGACATTGGGGCTTACGAGCAGTACTTC.

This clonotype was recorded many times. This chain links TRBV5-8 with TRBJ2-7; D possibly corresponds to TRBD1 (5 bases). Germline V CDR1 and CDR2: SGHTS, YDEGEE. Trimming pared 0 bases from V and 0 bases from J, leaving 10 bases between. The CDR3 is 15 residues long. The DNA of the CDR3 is TGTGCCAGCAGCTTGGCCGCGCAGGGCTCCTACGAGCAGTACTTC. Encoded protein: CASSLAAQGSYEQYF.

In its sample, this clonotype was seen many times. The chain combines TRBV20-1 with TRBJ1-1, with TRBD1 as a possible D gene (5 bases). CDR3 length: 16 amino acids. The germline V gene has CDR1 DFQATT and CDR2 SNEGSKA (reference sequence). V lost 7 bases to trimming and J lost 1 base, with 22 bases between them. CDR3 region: CSVPSWGWGENTEAFF. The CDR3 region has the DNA TGCAGTGTACCGAGTTGGGGATGGGGGGAGAACACTGAAGCTTTCTTT.

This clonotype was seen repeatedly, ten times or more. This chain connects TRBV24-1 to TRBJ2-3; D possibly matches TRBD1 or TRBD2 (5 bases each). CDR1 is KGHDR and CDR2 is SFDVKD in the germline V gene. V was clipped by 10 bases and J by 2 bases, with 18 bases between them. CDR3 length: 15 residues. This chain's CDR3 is CATSRGNEATDTQYF. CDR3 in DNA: TGTGCCACTTCCCGGGGCAACGAGGCCACAGATACGCAGTATTTT.

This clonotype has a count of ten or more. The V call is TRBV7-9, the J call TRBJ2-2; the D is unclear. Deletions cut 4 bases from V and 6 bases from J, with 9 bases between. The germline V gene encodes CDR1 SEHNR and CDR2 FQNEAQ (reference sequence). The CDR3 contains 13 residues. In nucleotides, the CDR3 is TGTGCCAGCAGCTCCTACCGAGCCGGGGAGCTGTTTTTT. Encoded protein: CASSSYRAGELFF.

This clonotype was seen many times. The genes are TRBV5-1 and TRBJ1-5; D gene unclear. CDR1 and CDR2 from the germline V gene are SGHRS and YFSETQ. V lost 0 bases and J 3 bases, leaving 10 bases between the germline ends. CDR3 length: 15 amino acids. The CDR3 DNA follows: TGCGCCAGCAGCTTGGCCGGACGGTACAATCAGCCCCAGCATTTT. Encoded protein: CASSLAGRYNQPQHF.

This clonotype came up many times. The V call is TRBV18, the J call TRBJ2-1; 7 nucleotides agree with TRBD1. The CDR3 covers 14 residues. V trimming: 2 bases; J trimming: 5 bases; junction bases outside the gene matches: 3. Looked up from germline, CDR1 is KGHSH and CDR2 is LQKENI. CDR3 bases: TGTGCCAGCTCACCAAAGGGGGCGGACAATGAGCAGTTCTTC. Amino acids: CASSPKGADNEQFF. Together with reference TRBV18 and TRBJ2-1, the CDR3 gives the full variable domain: NAGVMQNPRHLVRRRGQEARLRCSPMKGHSHVYWYRQLPEEGLKFMVYLQKENIIDESGMPKERFSAEFPKEGPSILRIQQVVRGDSAAYFCASSPKGADNEQFFGPGTRLTVL.